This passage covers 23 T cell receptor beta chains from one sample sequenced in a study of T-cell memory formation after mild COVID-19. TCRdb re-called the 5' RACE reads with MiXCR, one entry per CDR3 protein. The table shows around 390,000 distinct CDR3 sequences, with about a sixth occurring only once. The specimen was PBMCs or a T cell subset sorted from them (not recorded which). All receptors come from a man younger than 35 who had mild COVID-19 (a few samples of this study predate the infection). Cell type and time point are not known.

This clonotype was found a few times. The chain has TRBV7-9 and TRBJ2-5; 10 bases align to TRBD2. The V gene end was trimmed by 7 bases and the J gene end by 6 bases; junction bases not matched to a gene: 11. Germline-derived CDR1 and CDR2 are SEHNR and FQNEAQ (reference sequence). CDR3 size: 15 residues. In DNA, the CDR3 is TGTGCCAGCATCCCCCTTAGCGGGGGGCTTAAGACCCAGTACTTC. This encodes CASIPLSGGLKTQYF.

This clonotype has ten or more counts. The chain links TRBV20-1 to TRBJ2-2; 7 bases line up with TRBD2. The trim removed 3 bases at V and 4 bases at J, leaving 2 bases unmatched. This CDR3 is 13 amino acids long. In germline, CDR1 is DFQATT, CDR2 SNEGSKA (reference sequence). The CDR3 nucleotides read TGCAGTGCTAGGGGGAGGGGCACCGGGGAGCTGTTTTTT. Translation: CSARGRGTGELFF.

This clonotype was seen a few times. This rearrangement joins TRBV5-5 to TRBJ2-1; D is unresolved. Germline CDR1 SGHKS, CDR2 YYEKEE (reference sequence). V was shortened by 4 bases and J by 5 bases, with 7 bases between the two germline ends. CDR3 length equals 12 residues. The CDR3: CASSGLNNEQFF. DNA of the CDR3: TGTGCCAGCAGCGGCTTGAACAATGAGCAGTTCTTC.

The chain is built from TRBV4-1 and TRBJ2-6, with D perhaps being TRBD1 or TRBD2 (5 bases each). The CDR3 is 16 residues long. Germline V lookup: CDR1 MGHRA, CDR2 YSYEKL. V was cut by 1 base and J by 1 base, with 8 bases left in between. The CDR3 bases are TGCGCCAGCAGCCAAGGGTGGGGGTCTGGGGCCAACGTCCTGACTTTC. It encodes CASSQGWGSGANVLTF.

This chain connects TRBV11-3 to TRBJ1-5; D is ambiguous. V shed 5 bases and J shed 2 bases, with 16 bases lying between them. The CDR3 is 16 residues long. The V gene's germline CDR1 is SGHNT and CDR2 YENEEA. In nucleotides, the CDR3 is TGTGCCAGCAGCGATACTTCTCCTGGCGGCAATCAGCCCCAGCATTTT. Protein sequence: CASSDTSPGGNQPQHF.

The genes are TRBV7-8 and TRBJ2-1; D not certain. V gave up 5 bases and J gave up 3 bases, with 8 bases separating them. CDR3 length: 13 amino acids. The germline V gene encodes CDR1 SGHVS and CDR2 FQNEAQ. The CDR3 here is CASSLRIYNEQFF. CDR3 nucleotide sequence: TGTGCCAGCAGCCTACGCATCTACAATGAGCAGTTCTTC.

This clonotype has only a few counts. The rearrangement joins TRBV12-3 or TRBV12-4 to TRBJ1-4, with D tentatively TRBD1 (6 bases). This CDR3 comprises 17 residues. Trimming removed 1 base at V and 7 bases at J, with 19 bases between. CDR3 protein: CASSLGGTWGAREKLFF. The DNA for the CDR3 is TGTGCCAGCAGTTTAGGAGGGACTTGGGGGGCTCGTGAAAAACTGTTTTTT.

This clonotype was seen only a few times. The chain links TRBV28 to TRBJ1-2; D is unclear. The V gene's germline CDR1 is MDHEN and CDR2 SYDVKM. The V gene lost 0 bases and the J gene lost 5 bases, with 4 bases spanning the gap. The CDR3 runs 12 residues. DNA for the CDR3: TGTGCCAGCAGTTTATGGCCTTATGGCTACACCTTC. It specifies CASSLWPYGYTF.

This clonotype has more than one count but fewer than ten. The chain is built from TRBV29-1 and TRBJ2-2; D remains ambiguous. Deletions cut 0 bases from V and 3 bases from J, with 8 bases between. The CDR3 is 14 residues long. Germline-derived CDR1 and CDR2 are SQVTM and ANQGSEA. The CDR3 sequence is CSVEDSVYTGELFF. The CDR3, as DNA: TGCAGCGTTGAAGATTCGGTTTACACCGGGGAGCTGTTTTTT.

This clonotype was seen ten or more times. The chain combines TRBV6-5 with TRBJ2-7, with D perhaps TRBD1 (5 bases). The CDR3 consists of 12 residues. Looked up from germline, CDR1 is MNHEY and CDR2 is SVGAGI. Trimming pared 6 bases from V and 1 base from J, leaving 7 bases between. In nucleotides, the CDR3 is TGTGCCAGCAGCGACAGATCCTACGAGCAGTACTTC. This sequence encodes CASSDRSYEQYF.

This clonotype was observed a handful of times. In DNA form, the CDR3 reads TGTGCCAGCAGTGTACTAGCGGGGGAGCGAGAGACCCAGTACTTC. Translated, it gives CASSVLAGERETQYF. The V and J genes are TRBV6-4 and TRBJ2-5, with 11 nucleotides matching TRBD2. V lost 4 bases, J lost 4 bases, and 5 bases stayed unmatched. CDR1 is MRHNA and CDR2 is SNTAGT in the germline V gene. The CDR3 length is 15 residues.

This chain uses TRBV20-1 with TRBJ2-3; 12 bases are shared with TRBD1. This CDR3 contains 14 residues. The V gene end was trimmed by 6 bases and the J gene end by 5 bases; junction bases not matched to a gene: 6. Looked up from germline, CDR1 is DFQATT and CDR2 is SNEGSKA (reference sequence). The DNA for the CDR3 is TGCAGTGCACCCGGGACAGGGGGCTTAGATACGCAGTATTTT. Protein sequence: CSAPGTGGLDTQYF.

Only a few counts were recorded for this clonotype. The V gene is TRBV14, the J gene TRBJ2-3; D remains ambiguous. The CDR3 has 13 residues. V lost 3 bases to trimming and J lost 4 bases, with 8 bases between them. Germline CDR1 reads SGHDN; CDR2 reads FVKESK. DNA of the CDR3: TGTGCCAGCAGCCAGTCAGTTTCAGATACGCAGTATTTT. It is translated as CASSQSVSDTQYF.

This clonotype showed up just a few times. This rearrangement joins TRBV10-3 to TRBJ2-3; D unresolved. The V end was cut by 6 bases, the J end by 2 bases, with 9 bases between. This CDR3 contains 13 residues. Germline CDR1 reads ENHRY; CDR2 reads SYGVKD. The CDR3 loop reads CAIRTGPTDTQYF. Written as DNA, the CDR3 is TGTGCCATCAGGACCGGACCCACAGATACGCAGTATTTT.

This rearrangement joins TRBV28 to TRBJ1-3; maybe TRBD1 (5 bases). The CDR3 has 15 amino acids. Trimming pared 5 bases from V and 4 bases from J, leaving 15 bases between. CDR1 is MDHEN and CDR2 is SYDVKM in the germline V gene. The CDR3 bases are TGTGCCAGCAGTAGCCCGGGGGGATCCGGAAACACCATATATTTT. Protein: CASSSPGGSGNTIYF.

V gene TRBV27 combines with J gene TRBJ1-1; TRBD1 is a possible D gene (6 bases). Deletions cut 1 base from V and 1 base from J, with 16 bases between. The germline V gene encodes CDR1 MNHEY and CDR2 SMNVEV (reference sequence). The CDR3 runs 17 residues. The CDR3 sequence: CASSLWGWGRTNTEAFF. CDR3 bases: TGTGCCAGCAGTTTATGGGGCTGGGGGCGCACGAACACTGAAGCTTTCTTT.

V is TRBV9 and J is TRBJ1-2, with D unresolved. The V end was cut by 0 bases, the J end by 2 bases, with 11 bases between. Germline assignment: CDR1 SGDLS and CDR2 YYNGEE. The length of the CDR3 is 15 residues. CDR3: CASSVAWAENYGYTF. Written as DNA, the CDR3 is TGTGCCAGCAGCGTAGCGTGGGCAGAGAACTATGGCTACACCTTC.

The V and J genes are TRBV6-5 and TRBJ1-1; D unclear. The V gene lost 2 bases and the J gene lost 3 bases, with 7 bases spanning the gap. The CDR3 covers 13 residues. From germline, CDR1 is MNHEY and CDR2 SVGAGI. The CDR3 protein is CASSYGSDTEAFF. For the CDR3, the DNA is TGTGCCAGCAGTTACGGCTCGGACACTGAAGCTTTCTTT.

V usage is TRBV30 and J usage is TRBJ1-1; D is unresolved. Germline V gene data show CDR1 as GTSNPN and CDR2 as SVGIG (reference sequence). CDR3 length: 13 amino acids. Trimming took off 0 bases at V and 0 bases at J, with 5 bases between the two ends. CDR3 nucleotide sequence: TGTGCCTGGAGTGTATCGGTGAACACTGAAGCTTTCTTT. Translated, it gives CAWSVSVNTEAFF.

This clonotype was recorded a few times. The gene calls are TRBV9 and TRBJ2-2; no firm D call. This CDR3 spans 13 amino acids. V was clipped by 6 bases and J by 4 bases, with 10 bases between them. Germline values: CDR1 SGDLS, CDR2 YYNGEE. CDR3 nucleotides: TGTGCCAGCAACTCGGCCGGCACCGGGGAGCTGTTTTTT. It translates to CASNSAGTGELFF.

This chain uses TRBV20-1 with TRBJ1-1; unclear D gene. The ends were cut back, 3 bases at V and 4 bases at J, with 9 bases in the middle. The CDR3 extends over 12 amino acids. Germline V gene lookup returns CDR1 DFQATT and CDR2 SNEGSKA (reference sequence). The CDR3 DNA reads TGCAGTGCTAGTAATAGTGTCACTGAAGCTTTCTTT. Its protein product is CSASNSVTEAFF.

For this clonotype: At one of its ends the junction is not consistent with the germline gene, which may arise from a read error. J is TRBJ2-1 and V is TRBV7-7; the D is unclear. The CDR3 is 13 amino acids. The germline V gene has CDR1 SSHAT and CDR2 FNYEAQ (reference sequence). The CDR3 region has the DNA TGTGCTAGCAGCCCAAAAGTAGGTGGTGAGCAGTTCTTC. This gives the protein CASSPKVGGEQFF.

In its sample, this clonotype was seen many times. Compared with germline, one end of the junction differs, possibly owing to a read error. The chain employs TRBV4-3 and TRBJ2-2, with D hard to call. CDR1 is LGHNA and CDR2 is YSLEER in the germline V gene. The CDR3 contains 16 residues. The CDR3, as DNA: TGCGCCAGCAGCAAAGACCCCGAGGACCTGACCGGGGAGCTGTTTTTT. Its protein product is CASSKDPEDLTGELFF.